The 24 T cell receptor beta chains below come from one sample, sequenced in a study of T cells in Graves' hyperthyroidism and ophthalmopathy. RNA transcripts served as the template for amplifying TCR beta CDR3 regions. Primed by the HTBI set, a first-round RT-PCR was run on the TCR CDR3. MiXCR was run by TCRdb on the multiplex PCR reads, yielding one entry per CDR3 protein. Of a few hundred thousand distinct CDR3 sequences detected, roughly 15% appear once; the ten largest clones hold about 19%. Input material: blood. Every receptor here comes from a woman aged 25 to 45 with Graves' ophthalmopathy.

This clonotype was recorded at least ten times. The V and J genes are TRBV3-1 and TRBJ2-3, with D possibly being TRBD2 (6 bases). The V gene lost 4 bases and the J gene lost 5 bases, with 13 bases spanning the gap. The CDR3 runs to 14 residues. Germline V CDR1 and CDR2: LGHDT, YNNKEL (reference sequence). The CDR3 protein is CASSLFRGEDTQYF. The CDR3 coding sequence is TGTGCCAGCAGCCTTTTCCGCGGGGAAGATACGCAGTATTTT.

Points on this clonotype: This may stem from a read error, because a much larger clone lies one nucleotide away. The chain has TRBV24-1 and TRBJ1-4; perhaps TRBD1 as D (5 bases). This CDR3 comprises 15 residues. The germline V gene encodes CDR1 KGHDR and CDR2 SFDVKD. Trimming stripped 5 bases from V and 5 bases from J, with 14 bases between. The CDR3 coding sequence is TGTGCCACCAGTGCCGAAGGGACGGAGAATGAAAAACTGTTTTTT. Its translation: CATSAEGTENEKLFF.

This clonotype was observed many times. The DNA of the CDR3 is TGTGCCAGCGCTAGGGACTCACCCCTCCACTTT. Translated, it gives CASARDSPLHF. The chain uses TRBV2 and TRBJ1-6; tentative D call: TRBD1 (5 bases). This CDR3 has 11 amino acids. Germline V CDR1 and CDR2: SNHLY, FYNNEI. The ends were cut back, 8 bases at V and 10 bases at J, with 9 bases in the middle.

The rearrangement uses TRBV11-3 and TRBJ1-1; D perhaps matches TRBD1 (5 bases). The CDR3 is 14 residues long. The germline V gene has CDR1 SGHNT and CDR2 YENEEA. V was cut by 5 bases and J by 4 bases, with 14 bases left in between. The CDR3 reads CASSQATVITEAFF. The CDR3 bases are TGTGCCAGCAGCCAGGCGACAGTAATCACTGAAGCTTTCTTT.

This clonotype has just a few counts. J is TRBJ2-3 and V is TRBV5-8; 8 bases are a match to TRBD2. In germline, CDR1 is SGHTS, CDR2 YDEGEE. Trimming cost V 2 bases and J 4 bases; bases outside gene matches: 15. The CDR3 runs to 18 residues. CDR3 sequence reads: CASSFGAGVYSLSDTQYF. The CDR3 DNA reads as TGTGCCAGCAGCTTTGGAGCGGGGGTTTACTCTTTGTCAGATACGCAGTATTTT.

In this sample, this clonotype turned up many times. V and J are TRBV5-6 and TRBJ2-7, with a tentative D call TRBD1 (5 bases). The germline V gene encodes CDR1 SGHDT and CDR2 YYEEEE. Trimming took 1 base from V and 2 from J, leaving 10 bases between them. CDR3 size: 14 residues. This CDR3 is CASSLKGPAYEQYF. CDR3 DNA: TGTGCCAGCAGCTTGAAGGGGCCCGCCTACGAGCAGTACTTC.

At least ten counts were recorded for this clonotype. The gene calls are TRBV27 and TRBJ1-1; no clear D gene. The length of the CDR3 is 14 residues. Germline V gives CDR1 MNHEY, CDR2 SMNVEV (reference sequence). V was trimmed by 5 bases and J by 1 base, leaving 11 bases between them. CDR3 DNA: TGTGCCAGCAGTAACGTAGGGTGGAACACTGAAGCTTTCTTT. Translated, it gives CASSNVGWNTEAFF.

Ten or more counts support this clonotype. V and J are TRBV20-1 and TRBJ2-7, with TRBD1 as a possible D gene (6 bases). In germline, CDR1 is DFQATT, CDR2 SNEGSKA (reference sequence). This CDR3 has 14 amino acids. Trimming shortened V by 0 bases and J by 3 bases, and 12 bases separated the two germline ends. CDR3 nucleotides: TGCAGTGCTAGAGAACAGGGTATGATCTACGAGCAGTACTTC. Protein: CSAREQGMIYEQYF.

A word on this clonotype: A much larger clone sits a single nucleotide away, making a read error possible. The V call is TRBV12-3 or TRBV12-4, the J call TRBJ1-1; D unresolved. The CDR3 runs 12 residues. The CDR3 nucleotides read TGTGCCAGCAGTTGGAGGAACGCTGAAGCTTTCTTT. Translation: CASSWRNAEAFF.

This clonotype was seen repeatedly, ten times or more. The rearrangement uses TRBV18 and TRBJ2-1, with D hard to call. Germline CDR1 is KGHSH and CDR2 is LQKENI. Trimming shortened V by 0 bases and J by 9 bases, and 9 bases separated the two germline ends. The CDR3 spans 13 residues. CDR3 nucleotides: TGTGCCAGCTCACCACCAGGGAATGGTGAGCAGTTCTTC. It encodes CASSPPGNGEQFF.

This clonotype has ten or more counts. The J gene is TRBJ1-2, the V gene TRBV28; D remains unclear. The germline CDR1 and CDR2 sequences are MDHEN and SYDVKM. Trimming removed 1 base from V and 3 bases from J, with 3 bases in between. The CDR3 length is 12 residues. The CDR3 sequence is CASSLYDYGYTF. CDR3 DNA sequence: TGTGCCAGCAGTTTATATGACTATGGCTACACCTTC.

This clonotype was seen only a few times. V gene TRBV6-2 or TRBV6-3 combines with J gene TRBJ1-5; no reliable D call. CDR3 size: 14 residues. The germline V and J ends were trimmed by 3 bases and 1 base, with 7 bases remaining between them. Germline values: CDR1 MNHEY, CDR2 SVGEGT. CDR3 region: CASSYIGSNQPQHF. CDR3 nucleotide sequence: TGTGCCAGCAGTTATATAGGGAGCAATCAGCCCCAGCATTTT.

J is TRBJ2-2 and V is TRBV6-1, with 12 bases fitting TRBD2. Germline V lookup: CDR1 MNHNS, CDR2 SASEGT. V gave up 2 bases and J gave up 6 bases; unmatched junction bases: 1. The CDR3 covers 15 residues. DNA of the CDR3: TGTGCCAGCAGTGAACTAGCGGGGGGGGCCGGGGAGCTGTTTTTT. Its translation is CASSELAGGAGELFF.

Ten or more counts support this clonotype. V gene TRBV24-1 combines with J gene TRBJ2-7, with D unclear. The CDR3 has 12 residues. Looked up from germline, CDR1 is KGHDR and CDR2 is SFDVKD. V lost 3 bases, J lost 4 bases, and 6 bases lay in between. This chain's CDR3 is CATSDANYEQYF. As DNA, the CDR3 is TGTGCCACCAGTGATGCGAATTACGAGCAGTACTTC.

As regards this clonotype: Given a much more abundant clone one base away, this may be a read error. CDR3 coding DNA: TGTGCCAGCAGCTCTGGATCAAGGGGGCAGCCCCAGCATTTT. It translates to CASSSGSRGQPQHF. The chain recombines TRBV7-9 with TRBJ1-5; D is perhaps TRBD1 (6 bases). Germline-derived CDR1 and CDR2 are SEHNR and FQNEAQ (reference sequence). The CDR3 covers 14 residues. The V end was cut by 4 bases, the J end by 7 bases, with 14 bases between.

This clonotype was detected ten times or more. The chain couples TRBV9 to TRBJ2-7; D is undetermined. The germline V and J ends were trimmed by 3 bases and 7 bases, with 11 bases remaining between them. Germline lookup yields CDR1 SGDLS and CDR2 YYNGEE. This CDR3 comprises 12 residues. The CDR3 DNA reads TGTGCCAGCAGCGCACTCGGCCCAGAGCAGTACTTC. Translation: CASSALGPEQYF.

The chain is built from TRBV9 and TRBJ2-2; TRBD1 aligns across 7 bases. Trimming cost V 3 bases and J 3 bases; bases outside gene matches: 11. The CDR3 has 17 amino acids. Germline assignment: CDR1 SGDLS and CDR2 YYNGEE. The chain's CDR3 is CASSGRGKFSDTGELFF. In DNA form, the CDR3 reads TGTGCCAGCAGCGGCAGGGGGAAGTTTAGTGACACCGGGGAGCTGTTTTTT.

This chain joins TRBV7-2 and TRBJ1-3; D not certain. The CDR3 is 17 residues long. V shed 8 bases and J shed 0 bases, with 20 bases lying between them. Germline lookup yields CDR1 SGHTA and CDR2 FQGNSA. The CDR3 DNA is TGTGCCAGCCAAACCGAGACACTGAGGAGCTCTGGAAACACCATATATTTT. It encodes CASQTETLRSSGNTIYF.

The V and J genes are TRBV28 and TRBJ2-3, with D tentatively TRBD2 (5 bases). The germline V gene encodes CDR1 MDHEN and CDR2 SYDVKM. V was cut by 2 bases and J by 4 bases, with 13 bases left in between. CDR3 size: 15 residues. The CDR3 DNA is TGTGCCAGCAGTTTACTTGGTGGGGAGTCAGATACGCAGTATTTT. This sequence encodes CASSLLGGESDTQYF.

This clonotype showed up many times. V usage is TRBV6-2 or TRBV6-3 and J usage is TRBJ1-1; 7 nucleotides agree with TRBD1. V was pared by 2 bases and J by 4 bases, with 10 bases of the junction left unmatched. Germline V gene sequence: CDR1 MNHEY, CDR2 SVGEGT. This CDR3 is built from 16 residues. This CDR3 reads CASSYPRQGGGTEAFF. The DNA for the CDR3 is TGTGCCAGCAGTTACCCCCGACAGGGCGGGGGCACTGAAGCTTTCTTT.

The chain is built from TRBV12-3 or TRBV12-4 and TRBJ2-2; 14 bases fit TRBD2. This CDR3 contains 18 residues. V was clipped by 3 bases and J by 4 bases; unmatched bases: 7. The DNA of the CDR3 is TGTGCCAGCAGTTTCCCGACTAGCGGGGGGGCCGGCACCGGGGAGCTGTTTTTT. Its translation is CASSFPTSGGAGTGELFF.

This clonotype appeared many times. This chain uses TRBV20-1 with TRBJ2-3, with 13 positions matching TRBD2. Germline V CDR1 and CDR2: DFQATT, SNEGSKA (reference sequence). J was trimmed by 6 bases and V by 3 bases; bases with no gene match: 15. The CDR3 is 18 residues long. CDR3 sequence reads: CSASSSGPLAGGEDTQYF. In DNA form, the CDR3 reads TGCAGTGCTAGTTCCTCAGGGCCACTAGCGGGGGGGGAGGATACGCAGTATTTT.

This clonotype was detected ten times or more. For the CDR3, the DNA is TGTGCCTGGTACAGGGTTGGCACTGAAGCTTTCTTT. This sequence encodes CAWYRVGTEAFF. This chain joins TRBV30 and TRBJ1-1; D may be TRBD1 (6 bases). The CDR3 consists of 12 residues. V shed 5 bases and J shed 4 bases, with 11 bases lying between them. CDR1 is GTSNPN, CDR2 SVGIG, per germline (reference sequence).

The CDR3 here is CASSSGSHKGNTEAFF. The DNA of the CDR3 is TGTGCCAGCAGCTCCGGGTCACACAAAGGGAACACTGAAGCTTTCTTT. This chain uses TRBV13 with TRBJ1-1; D uncertain. Germline V gene lookup returns CDR1 PRHDT and CDR2 FYEKMQ (reference sequence). Trimming removed 4 bases from V and 1 base from J, with 16 bases in between. The CDR3 runs to 16 residues. The full variable domain, in which reference TRBV13 and TRBJ1-1 provide the parts outside the CDR3, is AAGVIQSPRHLIKEKRETATLKCYPIPRHDTVYWYQQGPGQDPQFLISFYEKMQSDKGSIPDRFSAQQFSDYHSELNMSSLELGDSALYFCASSSGSHKGNTEAFFGQGTRLTVV.